This T cell receptor (beta chain) was sequenced during a study of regulatory T cells in long-lasting Graves disease. iRepertoire HTBI primers and Arm-PCR of CDR3 regions built TCR beta libraries. TCRdb re-derived calls from the multiplex PCR reads in MiXCR, one entry per CDR3 protein. The sample shows 580,000 or so distinct CDR3 sequences, more than 15% of them seen only once. This clonotype has only a few counts. The time point is: newly diagnosed GD, antithyroid drugs for less than 3 months. PBMC RNA served as the TCR library source. V was pared by 5 bases and J by 4 bases, with 15 bases between. Germline CDR1 reads GTSNPN; CDR2 reads SVGIG (reference sequence). The CDR3 runs 14 residues. This sample also appeared in a second study, on T cells in Graves' hyperthyroidism and ophthalmopathy.

This specimen consisted of peripheral blood mononuclear cells (PBMCs), obtained at new diagnosis, from a patient treated with antithyroid drugs. This chain links TRBV30 with TRBJ1-5, with D perhaps TRBD1 (5 bases). This TCR was recovered from a man aged 18 to 30 with Graves disease. CDR3 DNA sequence: TGTGCCTGGTCCGTCGGGGGTCTTAATCAGCCCCAGCATTTT. Residues: CAWSVGGLNQPQHF. Filled out from reference TRBV30 and TRBJ1-5, the complete variable domain reads SQTIHQWPATLVQPVGSPLSLECTVEGTSNPNLYWYRQAAGRGLQLLFYSVGIGQISSEVPQNLSASRPQDRQFILSSKKLLLSDSGFYLCAWSVGGLNQPQHFGDGTRLSIL.